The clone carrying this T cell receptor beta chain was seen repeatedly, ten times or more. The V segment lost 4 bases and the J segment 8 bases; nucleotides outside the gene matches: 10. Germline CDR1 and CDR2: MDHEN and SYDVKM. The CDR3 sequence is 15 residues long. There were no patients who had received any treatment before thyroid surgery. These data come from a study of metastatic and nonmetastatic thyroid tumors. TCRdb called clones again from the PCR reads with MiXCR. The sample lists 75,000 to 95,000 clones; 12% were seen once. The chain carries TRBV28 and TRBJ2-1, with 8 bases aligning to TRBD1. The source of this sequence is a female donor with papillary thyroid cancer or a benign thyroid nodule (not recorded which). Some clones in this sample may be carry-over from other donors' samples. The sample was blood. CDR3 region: CASSSVWTGIHEQFF. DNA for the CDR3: TGTGCCAGCAGTTCGGTGTGGACAGGGATCCATGAGCAGTTCTTC. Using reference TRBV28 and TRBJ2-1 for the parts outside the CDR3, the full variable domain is DVKVTQSSRYLVKRTGEKVFLECVQDMDHENMFWYRQDPGLGLRLIYFSYDVKMKEKGDIPEGYSVSREKKERFSLILESASTNQTSMYLCASSSVWTGIHEQFFGPGTRLTVL.